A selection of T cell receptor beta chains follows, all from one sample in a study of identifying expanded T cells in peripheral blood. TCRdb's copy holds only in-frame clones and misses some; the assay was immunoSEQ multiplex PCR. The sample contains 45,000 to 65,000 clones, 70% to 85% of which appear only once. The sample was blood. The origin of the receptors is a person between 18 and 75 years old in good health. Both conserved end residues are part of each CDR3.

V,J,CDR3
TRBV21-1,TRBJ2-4,CASSKEQGAPSDKNIQYF
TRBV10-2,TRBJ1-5,CASRFSINQPQHF
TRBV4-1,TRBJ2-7,CASSQGNEQYF
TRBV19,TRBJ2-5,CASRTGTGGQETQYF
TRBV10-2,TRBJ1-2,CATAGGAGYTF
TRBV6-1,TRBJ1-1,CASSGTMSEAFF
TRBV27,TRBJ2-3,CASSLFEGEDTQYF
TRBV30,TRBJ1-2,CAWSEGRRYANYGYTF
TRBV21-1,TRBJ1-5,CASSKKGQGALGSNQPQHF
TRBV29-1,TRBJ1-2,CSVGGQGEGYTF
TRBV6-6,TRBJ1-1,CASLTPRQAFF
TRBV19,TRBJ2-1,CASSRKTSGGDEQFF
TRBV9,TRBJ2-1,CASSVSEGKGNEQFF
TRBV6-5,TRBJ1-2,CASSYAARGAYGYTF
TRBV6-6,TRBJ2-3,CASGQGEHLSTDTQYF
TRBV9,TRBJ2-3,CASSVTADTQYF
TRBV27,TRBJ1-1,CASSYGEGYTEAFF
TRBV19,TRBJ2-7,CASSIVPSGSNEQYF
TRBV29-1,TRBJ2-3,CSVERTGGRTDTQYF
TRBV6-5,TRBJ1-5,CASSYRGGNQPQHF
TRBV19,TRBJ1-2,CATKVGNYGYTF
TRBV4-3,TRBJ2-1,CASASTSGRGNEQFF
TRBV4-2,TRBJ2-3,CASSQDSSSGAPGTQYF
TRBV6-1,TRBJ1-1,CASSATMNTEAFF
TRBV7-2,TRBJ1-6,CASSLGGRTANSPLHF
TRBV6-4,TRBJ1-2,CASSASGGYTF
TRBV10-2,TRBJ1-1,CASSEPARGPGAEAFF
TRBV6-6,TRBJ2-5,CASRAGYQETQYF
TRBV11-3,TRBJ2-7,CASSLVASGRARPPYEQYF
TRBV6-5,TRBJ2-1,CASSYREGDEQFF
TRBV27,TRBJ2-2,CASRRPGLASTGELFF
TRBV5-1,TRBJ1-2,CASSQDSLYGYTF
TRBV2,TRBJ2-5,CATGKGLAEETQYF
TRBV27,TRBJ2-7,CASRGTSGRALEQYF
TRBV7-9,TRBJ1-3,CASSPQGEANTIYF
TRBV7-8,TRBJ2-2,CASSLDNQGIVSRNTGELFF
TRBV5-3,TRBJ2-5,CARSPDLWGVIETQYF
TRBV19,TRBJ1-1,CASSPRQGNIAEAFF
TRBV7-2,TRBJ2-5,CASSLSRGGETQYF
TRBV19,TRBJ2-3,CASRAAGGSDTQYF